The clone carrying this T cell receptor (beta chain) was picked up many times. The sample originates from a study of T cells in Graves' hyperthyroidism and ophthalmopathy. Trimming removed 1 base at V and 5 bases at J, with 11 bases between. The germline gives CDR1 MNHNS, CDR2 SASEGT. The CDR3 length is 14 residues. Amplified TCR beta CDR3 regions derived from RNA transcripts. Researchers ran a first-round RT-PCR on the TCR CDR3 using the HTBI primer set. TCRdb passed the multiplex PCR reads through MiXCR, listing each CDR3 protein once. The sample carries about 52,000 distinct CDR3 sequences, about half recorded once.

Material for sequencing was blood. The TCR was taken from a woman in her forties or fifties with Graves' ophthalmopathy. The V gene is TRBV6-1, the J gene TRBJ2-5; D might be TRBD2 (5 bases). CDR3 sequence: CASSEGASFETQYF. DNA of the CDR3: TGTGCCAGCAGTGAAGGTGCTAGCTTCGAGACCCAGTACTTC.